The 4 T cell receptor beta chains in this list originate from one sample, sequenced in a study of Ad26.COV2.S vaccination and SARS-CoV-2 variants. The treatment is: about 20 received Ad26.COV2.S at low or high dose, single or two shots; roughly five received placebo; per-sample allocation not given. Sampling was performed 63 days after the first vaccine or placebo injection. The data were produced by immunoSEQ multiplex PCR, yet TCRdb's version contains in-frame clones alone and is incomplete. The repertoire holds hundreds of thousands of clones, roughly 90% seen once, with roughly 1.5% in the top ten. The material sequenced was peripheral blood, taken in a trial of Ad26.COV2.S vaccine versus placebo. These receptors were taken from a person aged 18-65 years who received the Ad26.COV2.S COVID-19 vaccine or a placebo.

The chain employs TRBV18 and TRBJ1-4; unclear D gene. Germline values: CDR1 KGHSH, CDR2 LQKENI. V lost 3 bases and J 2 bases, leaving 7 bases between the germline ends. CDR3 length: 14 amino acids. CDR3 protein: CASSPQRTNEKLFF. The CDR3 DNA sequence: TGTGCCAGCTCACCTCAGAGGACTAATGAAAAACTGTTTTTT.

The V gene is TRBV7-8, the J gene TRBJ2-1; D is undetermined. Germline-derived CDR1 and CDR2 are SGHVS and FQNEAQ. Trimming took off 5 bases at V and 8 bases at J, with 10 bases between the two ends. The length of the CDR3 is 12 residues. CDR3 loop: CASSTARYEQFF. CDR3 in DNA: TGTGCCAGCAGCACCGCTAGATATGAGCAGTTCTTC.

V usage is TRBV7-8 and J usage is TRBJ2-1; 8 bases map to TRBD2. CDR1 and CDR2 (germline): SGHVS, FQNEAQ. This CDR3 is built from 17 residues. The V gene end was trimmed by 5 bases and the J gene end by 3 bases; junction bases not matched to a gene: 12. CDR3 in amino acids: CASSPGGAGANYNEQFF. The CDR3 DNA is TGTGCCAGCAGCCCCGGGGGAGCGGGGGCCAACTACAATGAGCAGTTCTTC.

The gene calls are TRBV29-1 and TRBJ1-1; perhaps TRBD1 as D (5 bases). V lost 6 bases and J lost 4, with 24 bases in between. The CDR3 runs 16 residues. CDR1 is SQVTM, CDR2 ANQGSEA, per germline. This CDR3 reads CSVPTWQGGDGTEAFF. The CDR3 nucleotides read TGCAGCGTCCCAACCTGGCAGGGAGGGGACGGCACTGAAGCTTTCTTT.